The 29 T cell receptor beta chains given below trace back to one sample, sequenced in a study of blood T cell repertoires in COVID-19. Profiled with immunoSEQ multiplex PCR; TCRdb holds only in-frame clones, not every one. The sample holds about 200,000 clones, 86% seen once. Sequenced sample: PBMCs or T cells enriched from blood (not recorded which). The receptors were gathered from a woman between 40 and 55 years old in a cohort exposed to, infected with or recovered from COVID-19 (not recorded which).

CDR3 DNA sequence: TGTGCCAGCAGCTCACCCGGATATAGCGGGAGAGTCGACGAGCAGTACTTC. Translation: CASSSPGYSGRVDEQYF. This chain uses TRBV7-9 with TRBJ2-7; the match to TRBD2 covers 9 bases. The V and J ends lost 4 bases and 5 bases, in that order; junction bases with no gene match: 15. This CDR3 comprises 17 residues. Germline V gene data show CDR1 as SEHNR and CDR2 as FQNEAQ (reference sequence).

The chain links TRBV9 to TRBJ2-1; TRBD2 matches 12 bases. Germline V gene lookup returns CDR1 SGDLS and CDR2 YYNGEE. Trimming removed 3 bases from V and 6 bases from J; junction bases left unmatched: 7. The CDR3 contains 16 residues. The CDR3 bases are TGTGCCAGCAGCGCACGACTAGCGGGGGCGGTCAATGAGCAGTTCTTC. This codes for CASSARLAGAVNEQFF. Full variable domain (outside the CDR3, taken from reference TRBV9 and TRBJ2-1): DSGVTQTPKHLITATGQRVTLRCSPRSGDLSVYWYQQSLDQGLQFLIQYYNGEERAKGNILERFSAQQFPDLHSELNLSSLELGDSALYFCASSARLAGAVNEQFFGPGTRLTVL.

In the case of this clone: Other DNA sequences in this specimen translate into the identical CDR3. CDR3 sequence reads: CATSDPRGGETQYF. The CDR3 DNA is TGTGCCACCAGTGACCCCCGGGGGGGAGAGACCCAGTACTTC. The rearrangement uses TRBV24-1 and TRBJ2-5; 8 nucleotides line up with TRBD2. V trimming: 4 bases; J trimming: 4 bases; junction bases outside the gene matches: 4. This CDR3 contains 14 residues. CDR1 is KGHDR, CDR2 SFDVKD, per germline.

The rearrangement links TRBV2 to TRBJ2-1; TRBD2 agrees at 12 bases. V gave up 11 bases and J gave up 2 bases; unmatched junction bases: 7. This CDR3 is built from 15 residues. The germline CDR1 and CDR2 sequences are SNHLY and FYNNEI. CDR3 sequence reads: CAGMRLAGAYNEQFF. As DNA, the CDR3 is TGTGCCGGGATGAGACTAGCGGGGGCCTACAATGAGCAGTTCTTC.

The chain joins TRBV7-2 to TRBJ2-7; TRBD2 matches 11 bases. With 4 bases clipped from V and 0 bases from J, the junction kept 2 bases outside the gene matches. Germline CDR1 is SGHTA and CDR2 is FQGNSA. The CDR3 spans 15 residues. The CDR3 nucleotides read TGTGCCAGCAGCTCCCTAGCGGGAGGCTCCTACGAGCAGTACTTC. As protein: CASSSLAGGSYEQYF.

This clone was seen more than once but under ten times. This rearrangement joins TRBV5-1 to TRBJ2-7; TRBD1 matches 9 bases. Trimming took 1 base from V and 3 from J; bases not matched to a gene: 8. The CDR3 has 16 residues. Germline assignment: CDR1 SGHRS and CDR2 YFSETQ. In nucleotides, the CDR3 is TGCGCCAGCAGCTTGACCGGGACAGGGAGGAACTACGAGCAGTACTTC. Its protein product is CASSLTGTGRNYEQYF.

The CDR3 protein is CASSLPRVDTYEQYF. In DNA form, the CDR3 reads TGTGCCAGCAGTTTACCCCGTGTAGATACCTACGAGCAGTACTTC. The V call is TRBV28, the J call TRBJ2-7; D is unclear. Germline V gives CDR1 MDHEN, CDR2 SYDVKM. Trimming left V 2 bases short and J 2 bases short, with 13 bases between. The CDR3 runs 15 residues.

The CDR3 loop is CASSQGLVGTQYF. CDR3 coding DNA: TGTGCCAGCAGCCAAGGACTAGTTGGTACGCAGTATTTT. The chain couples TRBV3-1 (or the pseudogene TRBV3-2) to TRBJ2-3, with D possibly matching TRBD2 (6 bases). The ends were cut back, 1 base at V and 8 bases at J, with 10 bases in the middle. CDR3 length: 13 residues. Looked up from germline, CDR1 is LGHDT and CDR2 is YNNKEL (reference sequence).

The chain is built from TRBV9 and TRBJ1-2; no reliable D call. Germline CDR1 is SGDLS and CDR2 is YYNGEE. This CDR3 is 14 amino acids long. V shed 4 bases and J shed 0 bases, with 10 bases lying between them. The CDR3 DNA reads TGTGCCAGCAGCCCCTCCGGGGCTAACTATGGCTACACCTTC. Its translation: CASSPSGANYGYTF.

V gene TRBV7-2 combines with J gene TRBJ1-1; 7 bases align to TRBD1. In germline, CDR1 is SGHTA, CDR2 FQGNSA. The CDR3 is made up of 14 amino acids. V lost 5 bases and J lost 4; bases outside the gene matches: 7. CDR3 sequence: CASSPIEGATEAFF. In DNA, the CDR3 is TGTGCCAGCAGCCCGATTGAGGGGGCCACTGAAGCTTTCTTT.

This clone appeared a few times. This chain uses TRBV24-1 with TRBJ2-1, with D perhaps TRBD1 (6 bases). There are 13 residues in the CDR3. Germline assignment: CDR1 KGHDR and CDR2 SFDVKD. Trimming cost V 5 bases and J 6 bases, with 10 bases left between them. The CDR3 bases are TGTGCCACCAGTGGGACAGTAACCAATGAGCAGTTCTTC. This sequence encodes CATSGTVTNEQFF.

The J gene is TRBJ1-1, the V gene TRBV19; 10 positions agree with TRBD1. Trimming took 5 bases from V and 6 from J; bases not matched to a gene: 6. The CDR3 loop spans 14 amino acids. Looked up from germline, CDR1 is LNHDA and CDR2 is SQIVND (reference sequence). CDR3 region: CASSPGQGSAEAFF. CDR3 in DNA: TGTGCCAGTAGTCCGGGACAGGGGTCGGCTGAAGCTTTCTTT.

The chain couples TRBV15 to TRBJ2-3; 16 positions agree with TRBD2. Germline V gives CDR1 LNHNV, CDR2 YYDKDF (reference sequence). The CDR3 runs to 17 residues. The V gene end was trimmed by 3 bases and the J gene end by 4 bases; junction bases not matched to a gene: 4. The CDR3 is CATSRRGLAGGADTQYF. CDR3 nucleotide sequence: TGTGCCACCAGCAGGAGGGGACTAGCGGGAGGGGCAGATACGCAGTATTTT.

This chain connects TRBV7-2 to TRBJ2-4; 11 positions match TRBD2. The junction had 7 bases not matched to a gene; V was cut back by 5 bases and J by 7 bases. The CDR3 is 15 residues long. Germline values: CDR1 SGHTA, CDR2 FQGNSA. The CDR3 is CASSLSTSGTNIQYF. CDR3 nucleotide sequence: TGTGCCAGCAGCCTGTCGACTAGCGGGACGAACATTCAGTACTTC.

The chain recombines TRBV5-5 with TRBJ1-2, with TRBD1 matching over 12 bases. The J segment lost 4 bases and the V segment lost 4 bases, leaving 14 bases of the junction unmatched. The CDR3 runs to 18 residues. CDR1 is SGHKS and CDR2 is YYEKEE in the germline V gene (reference sequence). CDR3 loop: CASSLGPGQGASSYGYTF. Written as DNA, the CDR3 is TGTGCCAGCAGCCTGGGTCCGGGACAGGGGGCATCTAGCTATGGCTACACCTTC.

This clone came up once. The rearrangement uses TRBV6-2 or TRBV6-3 and TRBJ1-1; 7 bases agree with TRBD1. Per the germline V gene, CDR1 is MNHEY and CDR2 is SVGEGT. The length of the CDR3 is 12 residues. V shed 6 bases, J shed 4 bases, and the junction held 2 bases outside the gene matches. DNA of the CDR3: TGTGCCAGCAGCGACAGGGCCACTGAAGCTTTCTTT. Its translation: CASSDRATEAFF.

This chain uses TRBV7-6 with TRBJ1-1; D is uncertain. Germline values: CDR1 SGHVS, CDR2 FNYEAQ. This CDR3 contains 14 residues. Trimming pared 1 base from V and 6 bases from J, leaving 12 bases between. In nucleotides, the CDR3 is TGTGCCAGCAGCTTAGGAGGGTCGAGCTCTGAAGCTTTCTTT. Its translation is CASSLGGSSSEAFF.

This rearrangement joins TRBV5-5 to TRBJ2-3; perhaps TRBD2 as D (7 bases). CDR1 SGHKS and CDR2 YYEKEE come from the germline V gene (reference sequence). The CDR3 extends over 16 amino acids. Trimming took off 1 base at V and 6 bases at J, with 18 bases between the two ends. The CDR3 coding sequence is TGTGCCAGCAGCTTGAATTTACGGGGGGCCGGGGATACGCAGTATTTT. Amino acids: CASSLNLRGAGDTQYF.

The CDR3 DNA sequence: TGTGCCAGCAGCAAAGGGGCGTCTTATCAGCCCCAGCATTTT. Translation gives CASSKGASYQPQHF. The rearrangement joins TRBV7-9 to TRBJ1-5, with D maybe TRBD1 (5 bases). CDR1 and CDR2 from the germline V gene are SEHNR and FQNEAQ (reference sequence). The CDR3 has 14 residues. Trimming pared 5 bases from V and 5 bases from J, leaving 13 bases between.

The genes are TRBV6-5 and TRBJ1-1, with a tentative D call TRBD1 (5 bases). The CDR3 runs 14 residues. V lost 2 bases and J 1 base, leaving 8 bases between the germline ends. Germline CDR1 is MNHEY and CDR2 is SVGAGI. CDR3 nucleotide sequence: TGTGCCAGCAGTTACAACAGGAGGAACACTGAAGCTTTCTTT. It translates to CASSYNRRNTEAFF.

The gene calls are TRBV28 and TRBJ1-6; TRBD1 matches at 7 bases. Trimming removed 1 base from V and 5 bases from J; junction bases left unmatched: 14. This CDR3 contains 19 residues. Germline V gene data show CDR1 as MDHEN and CDR2 as SYDVKM. The CDR3 here is CASSLSPDRAILDNSPLHF. The DNA of the CDR3 is TGTGCCAGCAGTTTATCCCCTGACAGGGCTATTCTCGATAATTCACCCCTCCACTTT.

The V call is TRBV6-2 or TRBV6-3, the J call TRBJ1-5; unclear D gene. Germline V gene sequence: CDR1 MNHEY, CDR2 SVGEGT. The CDR3 contains 15 residues. With 3 bases removed from V and 0 bases from J, the gap between germline ends came to 9 bases. DNA of the CDR3: TGTGCCAGCAGTTATAACCCAGTTAGCAATCAGCCCCAGCATTTT. Translation: CASSYNPVSNQPQHF.

This chain links TRBV5-4 with TRBJ1-1; D perhaps matches TRBD1 (5 bases). CDR1 and CDR2 from the germline V gene are SGHNT and YYREEE (reference sequence). V lost 5 bases and J 0 bases, leaving 17 bases between the germline ends. The CDR3 runs to 16 residues. The CDR3 loop reads CASSPDSLYMNTEAFF. CDR3 bases: TGTGCCAGCAGTCCAGACAGCCTTTACATGAACACTGAAGCTTTCTTT.

The V call is TRBV5-4, the J call TRBJ2-1, with TRBD2 matching over 14 bases. The germline gives CDR1 SGHNT, CDR2 YYREEE (reference sequence). The CDR3 is 20 amino acids. V trimming: 2 bases; J trimming: 1 base; junction bases outside the gene matches: 11. This CDR3 is CASSFGLGTSGSPSYNEQFF. In DNA, the CDR3 is TGTGCCAGCAGCTTCGGTCTCGGGACTAGCGGGAGTCCTTCCTACAATGAGCAGTTCTTC.

The chain employs TRBV5-8 and TRBJ1-1, with unresolved D. The germline CDR1 and CDR2 sequences are SGHTS and YDEGEE. With 3 bases removed from V and 1 base from J, the gap between germline ends came to 4 bases. The CDR3 runs to 12 residues. CDR3 amino acids: CASSWPNTEAFF. In nucleotides, the CDR3 is TGTGCCAGCAGCTGGCCGAACACTGAAGCTTTCTTT.

The V and J genes are TRBV11-2 and TRBJ2-7; tentative D call: TRBD2 (6 bases). V gave up 4 bases and J gave up 6 bases, with 19 bases separating them. Germline V gene lookup returns CDR1 SGHAT and CDR2 FQNNGV. CDR3 size: 15 residues. The CDR3 protein is CASSSPGRLAREQYF. For the CDR3, the DNA is TGTGCCAGCAGCTCCCCAGGGAGGCTAGCGCGCGAGCAGTACTTC.

This chain uses TRBV6-5 with TRBJ1-1, with 7 bases lining up with TRBD1. V was pared by 10 bases and J by 1 base, with 12 bases of the junction left unmatched. The CDR3 covers 15 residues. Germline loops: CDR1 MNHEY, CDR2 SVGAGI. This CDR3 reads CATTWTQGGNTEAFF. The CDR3 coding sequence is TGTGCCACCACCTGGACCCAGGGGGGGAACACTGAAGCTTTCTTT.

The chain is built from TRBV7-2 and TRBJ2-7, with D hard to call. The V end lost 3 bases, the J end lost 6 bases, and 15 bases lay between the germline ends. CDR3 length: 14 residues. Germline CDR1 and CDR2: SGHTA and FQGNSA. CDR3 region: CASSFSSGTGEQYF. The CDR3 nucleotides are TGTGCCAGCAGCTTCTCTAGTGGCACGGGCGAGCAGTACTTC.

A single count supports this clone. The rearrangement links TRBV7-6 to TRBJ1-4; 10 bases are shared with TRBD1. Germline V gives CDR1 SGHVS, CDR2 FNYEAQ. This CDR3 spans 16 amino acids. J gave up 4 bases and V 5 bases, and 7 bases lay outside the gene matches. The CDR3 DNA reads as TGTGCCAGCAGCCCAGACAGGGGGCAGGGTAATGAAAAACTGTTTTTT. Translation: CASSPDRGQGNEKLFF. The variable domain in full, completed from reference TRBV7-6 and TRBJ1-4, reads GAGVSQSPRYKVTKRGQDVALRCDPISGHVSLYWYRQALGQGPEFLTYFNYEAQQDKSGLPNDRFSAERPEGSISTLTIQRTEQRDSAMYRCASSPDRGQGNEKLFFGSGTQLSVL.